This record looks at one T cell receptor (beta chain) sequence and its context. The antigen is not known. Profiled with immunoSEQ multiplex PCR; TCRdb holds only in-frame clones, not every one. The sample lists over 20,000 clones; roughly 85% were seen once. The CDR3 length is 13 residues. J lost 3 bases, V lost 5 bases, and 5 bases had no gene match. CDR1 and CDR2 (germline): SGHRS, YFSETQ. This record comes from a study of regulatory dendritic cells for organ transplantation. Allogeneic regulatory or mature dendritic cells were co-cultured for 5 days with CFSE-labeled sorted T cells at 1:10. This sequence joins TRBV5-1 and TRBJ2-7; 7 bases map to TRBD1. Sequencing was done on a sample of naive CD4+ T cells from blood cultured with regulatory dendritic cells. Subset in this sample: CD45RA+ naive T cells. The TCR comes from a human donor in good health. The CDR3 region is CASRRTGLYEQYF. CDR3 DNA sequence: TGCGCCAGCAGGCGGACAGGCCTCTACGAGCAGTACTTC.